Described below is a single T cell receptor (beta chain) sequence and its context. Its specificity is unknown. 60 Vbeta and 13 Jbeta primers were used in PCR. This table comes from immunoSEQ multiplex PCR, and its TCRdb copy is limited to in-frame clones, with some not included. The table has 180,000 or so clones, 76% seen once. The data are from a study of cytomegalovirus exposure and HLA in healthy donors. About the study: For the roughly 400 genotyped donors, about 81% fell within the Caucasian-associated ancestry cluster. Study-wide results and caveats: Highest at DRB1 and lowest at HLA-C, TCR association rates differed among HLA loci in a later analysis.

The sequence derives from a woman between 25 and 40 years old in good health and CMV-seropositive. The sample comprised PBMCs.

The CDR3 nucleotides read TGTGCCACCAGCGGGGGAGGAAGGAGGGGAGATACGCAGTATTTT. This sequence encodes CATSGGGRRGDTQYF. This chain uses TRBV15 with TRBJ2-3; perhaps TRBD2 as D (6 bases). V dropped 5 bases and J dropped 5 bases, with 17 bases sitting between them. CDR1 and CDR2 (germline): LNHNV, YYDKDF (reference sequence). CDR3 length equals 15 residues.